These T cell receptor beta chains were read from a single sample in a study of blood T cell repertoires in COVID-19. Clones were read by immunoSEQ multiplex PCR, and TCRdb kept only the in-frame ones, dropping some. Among a few hundred thousand clones, roughly 90% were seen once, and the ten largest hold over 1%. Specimen: peripheral blood. The receptors originated from a middle-aged man with acute or convalescent COVID-19. Each CDR3 is given without its conserved first and last residue. D genes are given only for firm matches.

D	V	J	CDR3
TRBD1	TRBV19	TRBJ2-1	ASSRSLDRGPNEQF
NA	TRBV5-1	TRBJ1-2	ASSLAQGGYT
TRBD1	TRBV6-5	TRBJ1-2	ASNRRQGYDYGYT
NA	TRBV5-4	TRBJ1-1	ASSLRGTEAF
NA	TRBV25-1	TRBJ2-3	ASSADQSTDTQY
NA	TRBV4-2	TRBJ1-5	ASSQDHRRYSNQPQH
NA	TRBV28	TRBJ2-4	ASSLYPLEGKNIQY
NA	TRBV19	TRBJ2-7	ASSSSGSYEQY
NA	TRBV6-5	TRBJ2-5	ASSQGNQETQY
NA	TRBV4-1	TRBJ2-1	ASSQVLARGVNEQF
TRBD1	TRBV10-1	TRBJ1-1	ASRAGGSTEAF
NA	TRBV4-2	TRBJ1-5	ASSQEWGEPQH
NA	TRBV9	TRBJ1-1	ASSSGGGGNTEAF
NA	TRBV4-3	TRBJ1-2	ASSQDTGVNYGYT
NA	TRBV6-1	TRBJ2-7	ASSEYRVSYEQY
TRBD1	TRBV6-1	TRBJ2-2	ASSDQPTGKGELF
TRBD1	TRBV28	TRBJ2-4	ASRQGGGNIQY
TRBD1	TRBV4-1	TRBJ2-1	ASSQNDRAMVHEQF
TRBD2	TRBV7-3	TRBJ2-3	ASSPTGGLGAQY
TRBD1	TRBV11-2	TRBJ1-2	ASSFQAGGNYGYT
TRBD2	TRBV27	TRBJ2-1	ASSTTGTSGVHEQF